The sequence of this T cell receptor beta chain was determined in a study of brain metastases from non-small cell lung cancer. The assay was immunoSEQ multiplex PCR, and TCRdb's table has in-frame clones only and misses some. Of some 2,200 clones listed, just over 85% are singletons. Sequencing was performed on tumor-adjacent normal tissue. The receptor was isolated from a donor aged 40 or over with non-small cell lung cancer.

The CDR3 spells CASSWTVTNYEQYF. CDR3 nucleotide sequence: TGTGCCAGCAGTTGGACAGTGACCAACTACGAGCAGTACTTC. This chain uses TRBV28 with TRBJ2-7; D perhaps matches TRBD1 (6 bases). Trimming removed 4 bases at V and 3 bases at J, with 13 bases between. The length of the CDR3 is 14 residues. CDR1 MDHEN and CDR2 SYDVKM come from the germline V gene.